A single sample gave rise to the 20 T cell receptor beta chains below, sequenced in a study of blood T cell repertoires in COVID-19. The repertoire was sequenced with immunoSEQ multiplex PCR; TCRdb's copy has only in-frame clones and lacks some. The data show about 160,000 clones, approximately 86% seen once. Material for sequencing was peripheral blood. Receptors were obtained from a man older than 75 with COVID-19, enrolled during active disease.

This clone was detected only once. The chain employs TRBV7-2 and TRBJ1-1, with D possibly being TRBD1 (6 bases). The CDR3 length is 15 residues. V was shortened by 5 bases and J by 4 bases, with 17 bases between the two germline ends. Germline CDR1 is SGHTA and CDR2 is FQGNSA. CDR3 loop: CASSPWTEGLTEAFF. In nucleotides, the CDR3 is TGTGCCAGCAGCCCCTGGACAGAAGGGCTCACTGAAGCTTTCTTT.

This clone was picked up one time. The V and J genes are TRBV7-8 and TRBJ1-1; 9 nucleotides agree with TRBD1. The CDR3 is 16 amino acids. The V gene end was trimmed by 4 bases and the J gene end by 5 bases; junction bases not matched to a gene: 11. Germline V gives CDR1 SGHVS, CDR2 FQNEAQ. The CDR3: CASSSWTGEGVTEAFF. The CDR3 nucleotides are TGTGCCAGCAGCTCCTGGACAGGGGAGGGGGTGACTGAAGCTTTCTTT.

The V and J genes are TRBV19 and TRBJ1-1, with TRBD1 matching over 7 bases. The CDR3 runs to 14 residues. Unmatched junction bases numbered 4, after V lost 5 bases and J lost 1 base. Germline V lookup: CDR1 LNHDA, CDR2 SQIVND (reference sequence). CDR3 DNA: TGTGCCAGTAGTGACGACAGGGCGAACACTGAAGCTTTCTTT. Protein product: CASSDDRANTEAFF.

This clone came up once. The chain joins TRBV11-1 to TRBJ2-1; TRBD1 aligns across 11 bases. The CDR3 totals 15 residues. The germline V gene has CDR1 SGHAT and CDR2 FQDESV (reference sequence). V shed 5 bases and J 3 bases; nucleotides not matched to a gene: 3. The CDR3 DNA follows: TGTGCCAGCAGCCTGGACAGGGGGCTCTACAATGAGCAGTTCTTC. Translating gives CASSLDRGLYNEQFF.

V gene TRBV5-6 combines with J gene TRBJ2-2; no clear D gene. The V end lost 2 bases, the J end lost 0 bases, and 8 bases lay between the germline ends. The CDR3 runs to 15 residues. Germline V gives CDR1 SGHDT, CDR2 YYEEEE. CDR3 region: CASSFFSANTGELFF. The CDR3 DNA reads as TGTGCCAGCAGCTTTTTTTCCGCGAACACCGGGGAGCTGTTTTTT.

The chain couples TRBV5-1 to TRBJ2-6; 7 nucleotides line up with TRBD1. The length of the CDR3 is 16 residues. Unmatched junction bases numbered 0, after V lost 0 bases and J lost 0 bases. The germline gives CDR1 SGHRS, CDR2 YFSETQ. The DNA for the CDR3 is TGCGCCAGCAGCTTGGGGGACAGCTCTGGGGCCAACGTCCTGACTTTC. This sequence encodes CASSLGDSSGANVLTF.

V usage is TRBV18 and J usage is TRBJ2-7; weak D call: TRBD2 (6 bases). The CDR3 has 15 amino acids. Germline loops: CDR1 KGHSH, CDR2 LQKENI. V was cut by 6 bases and J by 5 bases, with 20 bases left in between. The CDR3 reads CASSRTRDSFHEQYF. The CDR3 DNA reads TGTGCCAGCTCCCGGACGAGGGACTCCTTCCACGAGCAGTACTTC.

This rearrangement joins TRBV6-4 to TRBJ2-1, with TRBD1 identical over 7 bases. Germline lookup yields CDR1 MRHNA and CDR2 SNTAGT. The V segment lost 6 bases and the J segment 0 bases; nucleotides outside the gene matches: 2. This CDR3 spans 14 amino acids. As DNA, the CDR3 is TGTGCCAGCAGACGGGACAGCTCCTACAATGAGCAGTTCTTC. It specifies CASRRDSSYNEQFF.

The V gene is TRBV25-1, the J gene TRBJ2-2, with 8 bases lining up with TRBD1. This CDR3 spans 16 amino acids. Looked up from germline, CDR1 is MGHDK and CDR2 is SYGVNS. J gave up 1 base and V 6 bases, and 7 bases lay outside the gene matches. The CDR3 sequence is CASRRAGTGNTGELFF. CDR3 sequence (DNA): TGTGCCAGCAGGCGGGCTGGGACAGGGAACACCGGGGAGCTGTTTTTT.

The J gene is TRBJ1-1, the V gene TRBV6-6; TRBD1 matches at 7 bases. Germline loops: CDR1 MNHNY, CDR2 SVGAGI (reference sequence). The CDR3 is made up of 13 amino acids. The J segment lost 3 bases and the V segment lost 11 bases, leaving 9 bases of the junction unmatched. As DNA, the CDR3 is TGTGCCGGCCGACGGGACAGCTACACTGAAGCTTTCTTT. It translates to CAGRRDSYTEAFF.

As regards this clone: The sample contains more than one DNA sequence encoding this CDR3. V usage is TRBV5-1 and J usage is TRBJ2-1; 7 bases are a match to TRBD1. The CDR3 is 15 residues long. V lost 3 bases and J lost 0; bases outside the gene matches: 3. Germline CDR1 is SGHRS and CDR2 is YFSETQ. The CDR3, as DNA: TGCGCCAGCAGCTCAGGGACAGCCTCCTACAATGAGCAGTTCTTC. The encoded protein is CASSSGTASYNEQFF.

The sample holds one count of this clone. This chain links TRBV7-9 with TRBJ1-4; TRBD1 agrees at 8 bases. The CDR3 length is 14 residues. Germline lookup yields CDR1 SEHNR and CDR2 FQNEAQ (reference sequence). V lost 5 bases and J lost 4; bases outside the gene matches: 3. CDR3 in amino acids: CASSPGQGNEKLFF. The CDR3 nucleotides are TGTGCCAGCAGCCCCGGACAGGGTAATGAAAAACTGTTTTTT. Using reference TRBV7-9 and TRBJ1-4 for the parts outside the CDR3, the full variable domain is DTGVSQNPRHKITKRGQNVTFRCDPISEHNRLYWYRQTLGQGPEFLTYFQNEAQLEKSRLLSDRFSAERPKGSFSTLEIQRTEQGDSAMYLCASSPGQGNEKLFFGSGTQLSVL.

This clone was counted ten times or more. The chain combines TRBV20-1 with TRBJ1-5; no clear D gene. The CDR3 spans 14 residues. V was shortened by 3 bases and J by 6 bases, with 15 bases between the two germline ends. Per the germline V gene, CDR1 is DFQATT and CDR2 is SNEGSKA (reference sequence). As DNA, the CDR3 is TGCAGTGCTAGTCCCGGGGTAGGAAGTCAGCCCCAGCATTTT. This translates into CSASPGVGSQPQHF.

With regard to this clone: The sample has other DNA sequences that encode this CDR3 too. J is TRBJ2-2 and V is TRBV18; D remains unclear. The length of the CDR3 is 13 residues. Per the germline V gene, CDR1 is KGHSH and CDR2 is LQKENI. Trimming stripped 6 bases from V and 6 bases from J, with 11 bases between. In DNA form, the CDR3 reads TGTGCCAGCTCGCCGACGCGGTCCGGGGAGCTGTTTTTT. It encodes CASSPTRSGELFF.

The gene calls are TRBV10-3 and TRBJ2-7, with 7 bases matching TRBD1. V dropped 3 bases and J dropped 2; count of bases not matched to a gene: 4. Germline V gives CDR1 ENHRY, CDR2 SYGVKD. The CDR3 has 14 amino acids. The CDR3 protein is CAISDPGGPYEQYF. CDR3 in DNA: TGTGCCATCAGTGACCCAGGGGGACCCTACGAGCAGTACTTC.

J is TRBJ1-1 and V is TRBV27, with D maybe TRBD1 (6 bases). This CDR3 comprises 14 residues. Germline V CDR1 and CDR2: MNHEY, SMNVEV (reference sequence). V was pared by 2 bases and J by 6 bases, with 13 bases between. CDR3 coding DNA: TGTGCCAGCAGTTTACGGACAGCCTTGCCTGAAGCTTTCTTT. It encodes CASSLRTALPEAFF.

The chain carries TRBV11-2 and TRBJ1-3; D uncertain. The CDR3 runs 14 residues. Trimming removed 4 bases from V and 4 bases from J, with 11 bases in between. Germline-derived CDR1 and CDR2 are SGHAT and FQNNGV. The CDR3 region is CASSSRSSGNTIYF. CDR3 in DNA: TGTGCCAGCAGCTCCCGCAGTTCAGGAAACACCATATATTTT.

This sequence joins TRBV11-2 and TRBJ2-1, with 8 bases aligning to TRBD1. The V segment lost 5 bases and the J segment 6 bases; nucleotides outside the gene matches: 6. The CDR3 is made up of 14 amino acids. Germline V gene data show CDR1 as SGHAT and CDR2 as FQNNGV. CDR3 sequence: CASSLSDRGNEQFF. The CDR3 region has the DNA TGTGCCAGCAGCCTGTCCGACAGGGGCAATGAGCAGTTCTTC.

The chain has TRBV28 and TRBJ2-2; D perhaps matches TRBD2 (5 bases). CDR1 is MDHEN, CDR2 SYDVKM, per germline. Trimming took off 7 bases at V and 1 base at J, with 13 bases between the two ends. The CDR3 has 15 residues. For the CDR3, the DNA is TGTGCCAGCACCCAAAGCCGGGGGAACACCGGGGAGCTGTTTTTT. This codes for CASTQSRGNTGELFF.

V is TRBV19 and J is TRBJ1-2; tentative D call: TRBD1 (5 bases). Germline values: CDR1 LNHDA, CDR2 SQIVND (reference sequence). The CDR3 is 16 residues long. Between the trimmed V and J ends, which lost 0 bases and 1 base, there was a span of 12 bases. Here the CDR3 reads CASSIDRGRFNYGYTF. The CDR3, as DNA: TGTGCCAGTAGTATAGATCGGGGGAGATTTAACTATGGCTACACCTTC. The complete variable domain, with remaining parts taken from reference TRBV19 and TRBJ1-2, reads DGGITQSPKYLFRKEGQNVTLSCEQNLNHDAMYWYRQDPGQGLRLIYYSQIVNDFQKGDIAEGYSVSREKKESFPLTVTSAQKNPTAFYLCASSIDRGRFNYGYTFGSGTRLTVV.